These 14 T cell receptor beta chains were all obtained from the same sample, sequenced in a study of blood T cell repertoires in COVID-19 (dated by TCRdb to 2020 to 2021). The library was obtained by the immunoSEQ multiplex PCR assay. As stored in TCRdb, this immuneACCESS dataset retains in-frame rearrangements with V and J assigned. A fraction of the clones does not appear; measured against another copy, unresolved V genes explain less than half of the discrepancy, and the remainder lacks a known reason. This sample holds about 310,000 clones; around nine tenths were observed only once. 1% of the sample is held by the ten biggest clonotypes. Sample: peripheral blood. The receptors shown here come from a man aged 45-60 years with active or convalescent COVID-19.

This clone was counted ten times or more. The CDR3 DNA is TGTGCCAGCAGTCCCTTGTGGGGGGGCAATAGCAATCAGCCCCAGCATTTT. Amino acid sequence: CASSPLWGGNSNQPQHF. The chain is built from TRBV6-2 or TRBV6-3 and TRBJ1-5; a weak D match, TRBD1 (6 bases). CDR1 is MNHEY, CDR2 SVGEGT, per germline. The CDR3 has 17 amino acids. Trimming pared 5 bases from V and 0 bases from J, leaving 17 bases between.

This rearrangement joins TRBV27 to TRBJ2-7, with 12 bases that match TRBD1. Germline V gene lookup returns CDR1 MNHEY and CDR2 SMNVEV (reference sequence). This CDR3 is built from 18 residues. V was pared by 6 bases and J by 4 bases, with 16 bases of the junction left unmatched. The CDR3, as DNA: TGTGCCAGCAGCCTGGACAGCGGGGGGACAGGGGGCCTATACGAGCAGTACTTC. It yields the protein CASSLDSGGTGGLYEQYF.

V usage is TRBV5-1 and J usage is TRBJ2-3; TRBD2 matches at 12 bases. The CDR3 has 16 amino acids. Germline assignment: CDR1 SGHRS and CDR2 YFSETQ. Trimming took 4 bases from V and 4 from J; bases not matched to a gene: 7. This CDR3 reads CASSGGLAGRSDTQYF. CDR3 nucleotide sequence: TGCGCCAGCAGCGGAGGACTAGCGGGGAGATCAGATACGCAGTATTTT.

The rearrangement uses TRBV5-1 and TRBJ2-3; D perhaps matches TRBD1 (6 bases). CDR1 SGHRS and CDR2 YFSETQ come from the germline V gene. Trimming left V 4 bases short and J 1 base short, with 16 bases between. The CDR3 covers 16 residues. The CDR3, as DNA: TGCGCCAGCAGCCCCACGACAGGCCTGGGCACAGATACGCAGTATTTT. Its protein is CASSPTTGLGTDTQYF.

The genes are TRBV6-5 and TRBJ2-5; 9 positions agree with TRBD1. The CDR3 totals 16 residues. Germline CDR1 MNHEY, CDR2 SVGAGI. V shed 1 base and J 6 bases; nucleotides not matched to a gene: 9. The CDR3 DNA reads TGTGCCAGCAGTTACTATCCAACAGGGGGCGCACAGACCCAGTACTTC. Amino acids: CASSYYPTGGAQTQYF.

This clone was picked up a small number of times. This chain's CDR3 is CASGRQGYNEQFF. CDR3 in DNA: TGTGCCAGCGGACGACAGGGTTACAATGAGCAGTTCTTC. This chain connects TRBV19 to TRBJ2-1, with 7 nucleotides matching TRBD1. The junction had 6 bases not matched to a gene; V was cut back by 9 bases and J by 4 bases. From germline, CDR1 is LNHDA and CDR2 SQIVND (reference sequence). CDR3 length: 13 residues.

This sequence joins TRBV7-9 and TRBJ2-5, with 9 bases fitting TRBD1. Germline lookup yields CDR1 SEHNR and CDR2 FQNEAQ (reference sequence). V lost 1 base and J lost 5; bases outside the gene matches: 5. CDR3 length: 15 residues. The CDR3 is CASSLGQGVWETQYF. CDR3 DNA: TGTGCCAGCAGCTTAGGACAGGGGGTCTGGGAGACCCAGTACTTC. The complete variable domain, with remaining parts taken from reference TRBV7-9 and TRBJ2-5, reads DTGVSQNPRHKITKRGQNVTFRCDPISEHNRLYWYRQTLGQGPEFLTYFQNEAQLEKSRLLSDRFSAERPKGSFSTLEIQRTEQGDSAMYLCASSLGQGVWETQYFGPGTRLLVL.

This chain links TRBV7-6 with TRBJ1-1, with TRBD1 as a possible D gene (6 bases). This CDR3 region has 15 residues. Per germline, CDR1 SGHVS and CDR2 FNYEAQ. Trimming removed 5 bases from V and 9 bases from J, with 22 bases in between. This chain's CDR3 is CASSQTGTQYHKAFF. CDR3 sequence (DNA): TGTGCCAGCAGCCAGACCGGGACACAATATCACAAAGCTTTCTTT.

The chain recombines TRBV11-3 with TRBJ1-1; D remains ambiguous. V was pared by 2 bases and J by 8 bases, with 12 bases between. The CDR3 has 13 residues. Germline lookup yields CDR1 SGHNT and CDR2 YENEEA. CDR3 in amino acids: CASSLTQTTEAFF. The CDR3 DNA sequence: TGTGCCAGCAGCTTAACCCAGACAACCGAAGCTTTCTTT.

V usage is TRBV6-2 or TRBV6-3 and J usage is TRBJ1-6; tentative D call: TRBD1 (6 bases). Germline V gene data show CDR1 as MNHEY and CDR2 as SVGEGT. Trimming shortened V by 2 bases and J by 7 bases, and 9 bases separated the two germline ends. The CDR3 sequence is 14 residues long. CDR3 nucleotides: TGTGCCAGCAGTTACGGGCAGGGGAATTCACCCCTCCACTTT. This translates into CASSYGQGNSPLHF.

The CDR3 coding sequence is TGTGCCAGCTCACCACTTGCAGAGTCAGGCCAGCCCCAGCATTTT. This translates into CASSPLAESGQPQHF. This chain connects TRBV18 to TRBJ1-5; D uncertain. The CDR3 spans 15 residues. V was clipped by 1 base and J by 7 bases, with 14 bases between them. Germline V CDR1 and CDR2: KGHSH, LQKENI.

This clone was seen just once. The chain recombines TRBV6-5 with TRBJ1-5; D may be TRBD1 (6 bases). This CDR3 has 14 amino acids. Germline V gives CDR1 MNHEY, CDR2 SVGAGI. V was clipped by 5 bases and J by 3 bases, with 11 bases between them. The CDR3 sequence is CASSPRDTNQPQHF. The DNA for the CDR3 is TGTGCCAGCAGTCCCCGGGACACCAATCAGCCCCAGCATTTT.

This chain uses TRBV9 with TRBJ2-6; the match to TRBD1 covers 8 bases. The germline V gene encodes CDR1 SGDLS and CDR2 YYNGEE. V shed 5 bases and J 4 bases; nucleotides not matched to a gene: 11. The CDR3 covers 17 residues. As DNA, the CDR3 is TGTGCCAGCAGTTTTGCCTTTCAGGGGGCGGGGGCCAACGTCCTGACTTTC. It specifies CASSFAFQGAGANVLTF.

Here the CDR3 reads CASSRSPDSSYNEQFF. CDR3 nucleotide sequence: TGTGCCAGCAGTCGGAGTCCCGATAGCTCCTACAATGAGCAGTTCTTC. The chain has TRBV9 and TRBJ2-1; no reliable D call. CDR3 length: 16 amino acids. Germline loops: CDR1 SGDLS, CDR2 YYNGEE. V was trimmed by 5 bases and J by 0 bases, leaving 15 bases between them.